The clone carrying this T cell receptor (beta chain) occurred a few times. No antigen is known for it. Donor samples were obtained from healthy Caucasian individuals from Russia, aged 6 to 90. Samples each yielded at least 5 micrograms of total RNA. The length of the CDR3 is 12 residues. Germline lookup yields CDR1 SQVTM and CDR2 ANQGSEA. The V end was cut by 7 bases, the J end by 6 bases, with 15 bases between. The data are from a study of blood T cells in healthy people across ages. Findings and caveats of the study: The study found more naive CD4+ cells and higher diversity in long-lived than aged donors.

Primers used in a second PCR of about 6 to 11 cycles were a sample-barcoded 5' primer and a J-beta primer mix. TCRdb used MiXCR to reprocess the 5' RACE reads, holding one entry per CDR3 protein. The sample carries about 970,000 distinct CDR3 sequences, around 54% recorded once. Sequencing was done on a sample of blood. The chain joins TRBV29-1 to TRBJ2-5, with no clear D. The TCR was taken from a woman aged 55-75 years in good health. The CDR3 DNA follows: TGCAGCGGCTCGGTGGGGTCAAAGACCCAGTACTTC. Its translation is CSGSVGSKTQYF.